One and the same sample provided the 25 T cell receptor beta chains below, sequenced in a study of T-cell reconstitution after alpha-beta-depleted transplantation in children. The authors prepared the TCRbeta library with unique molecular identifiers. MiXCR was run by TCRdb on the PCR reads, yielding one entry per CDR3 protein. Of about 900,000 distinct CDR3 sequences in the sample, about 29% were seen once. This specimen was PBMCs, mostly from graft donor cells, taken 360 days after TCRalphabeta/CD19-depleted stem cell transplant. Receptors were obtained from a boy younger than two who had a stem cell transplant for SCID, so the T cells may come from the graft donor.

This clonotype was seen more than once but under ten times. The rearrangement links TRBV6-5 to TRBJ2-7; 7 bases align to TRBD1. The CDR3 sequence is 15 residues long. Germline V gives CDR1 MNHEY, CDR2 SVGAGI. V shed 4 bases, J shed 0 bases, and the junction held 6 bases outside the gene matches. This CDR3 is CASSFRDSSSYEQYF. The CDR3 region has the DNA TGTGCCAGCAGTTTCCGGGACAGCAGCTCCTACGAGCAGTACTTC.

The CDR3: CASSQNGIEQFF. In DNA form, the CDR3 reads TGCGCCAGCAGCCAGAACGGGATTGAGCAGTTCTTC. The V call is TRBV5-1, the J call TRBJ2-1; perhaps TRBD2 as D (5 bases). The germline V gene encodes CDR1 SGHRS and CDR2 YFSETQ. V lost 4 bases, J lost 9 bases, and 11 bases lay in between. The CDR3 spans 12 residues.

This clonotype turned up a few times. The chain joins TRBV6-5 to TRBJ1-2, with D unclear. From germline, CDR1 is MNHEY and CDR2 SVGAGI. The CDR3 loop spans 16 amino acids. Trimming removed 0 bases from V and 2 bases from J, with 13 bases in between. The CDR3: CASSYSNKGPNYGYTF. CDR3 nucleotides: TGTGCCAGCAGTTACTCGAACAAGGGTCCAAACTATGGCTACACCTTC.

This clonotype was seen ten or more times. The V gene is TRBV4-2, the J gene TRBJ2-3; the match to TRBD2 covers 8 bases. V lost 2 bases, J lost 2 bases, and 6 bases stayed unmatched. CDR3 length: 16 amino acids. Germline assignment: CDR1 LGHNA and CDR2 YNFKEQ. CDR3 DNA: TGTGCCAGCAGCCAACCAACTAGCGGCCTCACAGATACGCAGTATTTT. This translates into CASSQPTSGLTDTQYF.

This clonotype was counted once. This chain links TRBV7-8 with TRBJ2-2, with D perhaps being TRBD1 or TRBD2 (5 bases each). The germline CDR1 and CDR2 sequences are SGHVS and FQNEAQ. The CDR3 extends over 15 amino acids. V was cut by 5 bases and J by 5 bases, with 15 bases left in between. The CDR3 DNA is TGTGCCAGCAGCGATCCGGGACGCGGGACCGGGGAGCTGTTTTTT. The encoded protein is CASSDPGRGTGELFF.

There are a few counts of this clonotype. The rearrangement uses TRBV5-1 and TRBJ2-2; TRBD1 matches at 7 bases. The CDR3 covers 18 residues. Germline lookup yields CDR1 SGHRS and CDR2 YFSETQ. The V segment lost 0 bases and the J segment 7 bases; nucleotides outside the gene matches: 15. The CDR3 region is CASSLGSAEQGYGGELFF. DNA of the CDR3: TGCGCCAGCAGCTTGGGATCGGCCGAACAGGGGTACGGCGGGGAGCTGTTTTTT.

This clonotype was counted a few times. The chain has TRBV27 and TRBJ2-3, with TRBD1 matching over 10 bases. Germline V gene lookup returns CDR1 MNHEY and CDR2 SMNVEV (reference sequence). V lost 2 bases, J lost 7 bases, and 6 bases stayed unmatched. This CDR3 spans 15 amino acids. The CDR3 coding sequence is TGTGCCAGCAGTTTAGGGGACAGGGGTATACATACGCAGTATTTT. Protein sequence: CASSLGDRGIHTQYF.

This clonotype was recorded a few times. The CDR3, as DNA: TGCGCCAGCAGCTGGGGGCTGTTCTCCTACGAGCAGTACTTC. Encoded protein: CASSWGLFSYEQYF. The rearrangement links TRBV5-1 to TRBJ2-7; the D gene is possibly TRBD1 (6 bases). The CDR3 consists of 14 residues. Per the germline V gene, CDR1 is SGHRS and CDR2 is YFSETQ. V shed 3 bases and J shed 0 bases, with 10 bases lying between them.

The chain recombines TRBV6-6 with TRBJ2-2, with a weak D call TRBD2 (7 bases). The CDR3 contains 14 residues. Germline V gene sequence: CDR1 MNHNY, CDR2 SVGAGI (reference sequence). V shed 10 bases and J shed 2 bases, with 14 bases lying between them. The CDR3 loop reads CATAGGGNTGELFF. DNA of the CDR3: TGTGCCACCGCGGGCGGGGGCAACACCGGGGAGCTGTTTTTT.

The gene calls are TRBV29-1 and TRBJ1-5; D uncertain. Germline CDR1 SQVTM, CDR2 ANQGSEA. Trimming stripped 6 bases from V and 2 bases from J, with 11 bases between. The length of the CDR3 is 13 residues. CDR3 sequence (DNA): TGCAGCGTAGGAAGTTTGGGCAATCAGCCCCAGCATTTT. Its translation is CSVGSLGNQPQHF. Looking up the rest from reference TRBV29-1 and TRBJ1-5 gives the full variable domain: SAVISQKPSRDICQRGTSLTIQCQVDSQVTMMFWYRQQPGQSLTLIATANQGSEATYESGFVIDKFPISRPNLTFSTLTVSNMSPEDSSIYLCSVGSLGNQPQHFGDGTRLSIL.

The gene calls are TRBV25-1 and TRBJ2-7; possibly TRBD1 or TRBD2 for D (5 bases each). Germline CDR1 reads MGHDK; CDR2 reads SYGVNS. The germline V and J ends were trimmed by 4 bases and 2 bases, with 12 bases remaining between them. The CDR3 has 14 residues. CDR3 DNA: TGTGCCAGCAGTGTCCGGGACGGACCCTACGAGCAGTACTTC. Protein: CASSVRDGPYEQYF.

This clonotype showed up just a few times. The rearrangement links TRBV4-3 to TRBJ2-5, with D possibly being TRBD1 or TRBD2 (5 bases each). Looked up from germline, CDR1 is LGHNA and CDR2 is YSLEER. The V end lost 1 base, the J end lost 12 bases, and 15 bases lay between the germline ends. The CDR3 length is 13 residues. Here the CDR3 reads CASSQVIGTWKYF. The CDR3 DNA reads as TGCGCCAGCAGCCAAGTGATAGGGACCTGGAAGTACTTC.

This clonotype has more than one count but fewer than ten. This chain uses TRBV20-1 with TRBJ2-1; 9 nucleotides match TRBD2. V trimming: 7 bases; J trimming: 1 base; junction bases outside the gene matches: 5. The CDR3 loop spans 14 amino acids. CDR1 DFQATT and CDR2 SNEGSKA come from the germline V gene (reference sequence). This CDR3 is CSVLAGSSYNEQFF. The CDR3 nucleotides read TGCAGTGTTCTAGCGGGGAGTTCCTACAATGAGCAGTTCTTC.

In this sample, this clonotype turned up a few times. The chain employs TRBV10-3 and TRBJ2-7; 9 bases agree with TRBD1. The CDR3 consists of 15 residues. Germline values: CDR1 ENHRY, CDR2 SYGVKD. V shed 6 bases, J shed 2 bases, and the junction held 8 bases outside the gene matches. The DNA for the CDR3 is TGTGCCATCAGCCAAGGGGACAGGGTTACCTACGAGCAGTACTTC. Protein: CAISQGDRVTYEQYF.

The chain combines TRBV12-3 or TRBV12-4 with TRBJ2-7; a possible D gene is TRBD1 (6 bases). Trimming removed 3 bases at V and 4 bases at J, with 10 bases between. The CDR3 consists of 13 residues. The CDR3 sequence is CASSFDRFYEQYF. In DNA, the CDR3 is TGTGCCAGCAGTTTCGACAGGTTTTACGAGCAGTACTTC.

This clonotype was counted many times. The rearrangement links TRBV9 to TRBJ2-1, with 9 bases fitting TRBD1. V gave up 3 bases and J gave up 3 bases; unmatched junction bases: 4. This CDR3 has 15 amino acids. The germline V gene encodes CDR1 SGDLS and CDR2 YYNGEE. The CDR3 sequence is CASSATGQGYNEQFF. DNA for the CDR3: TGTGCCAGCAGCGCGACGGGACAGGGCTACAATGAGCAGTTCTTC.

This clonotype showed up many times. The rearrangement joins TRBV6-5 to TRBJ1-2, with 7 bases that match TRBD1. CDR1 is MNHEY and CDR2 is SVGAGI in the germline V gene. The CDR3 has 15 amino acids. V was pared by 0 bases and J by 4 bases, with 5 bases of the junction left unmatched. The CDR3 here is CASSYSSTGVYGYTF. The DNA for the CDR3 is TGTGCCAGCAGTTACTCGAGTACAGGGGTCTATGGCTACACCTTC.

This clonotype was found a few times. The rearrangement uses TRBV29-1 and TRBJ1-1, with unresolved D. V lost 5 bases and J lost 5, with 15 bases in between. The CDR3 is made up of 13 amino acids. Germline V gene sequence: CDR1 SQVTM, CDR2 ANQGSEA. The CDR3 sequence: CSVLVPPRTEAFF. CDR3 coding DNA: TGCAGCGTTCTTGTCCCCCCGCGGACTGAAGCTTTCTTT.

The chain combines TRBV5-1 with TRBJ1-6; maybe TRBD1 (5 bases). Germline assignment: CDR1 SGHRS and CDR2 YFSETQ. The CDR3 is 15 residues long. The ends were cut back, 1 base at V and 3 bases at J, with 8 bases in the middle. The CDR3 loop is CASSLSQGYNSPLHF. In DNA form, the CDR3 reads TGCGCCAGCAGCTTGTCTCAGGGCTATAATTCACCCCTCCACTTT. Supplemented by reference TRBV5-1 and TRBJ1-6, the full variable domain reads KAGVTQTPRYLIKTRGQQVTLSCSPISGHRSVSWYQQTPGQGLQFLFEYFSETQRNKGNFPGRFSGRQFSNSRSEMNVSTLELGDSALYLCASSLSQGYNSPLHFGNGTRLTVT.

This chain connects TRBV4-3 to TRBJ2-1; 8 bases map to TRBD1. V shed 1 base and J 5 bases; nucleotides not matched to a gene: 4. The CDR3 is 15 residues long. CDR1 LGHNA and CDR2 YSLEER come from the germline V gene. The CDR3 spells CASSQVQGAHNEQFF. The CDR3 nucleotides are TGCGCCAGCAGCCAAGTTCAGGGGGCCCACAATGAGCAGTTCTTC.

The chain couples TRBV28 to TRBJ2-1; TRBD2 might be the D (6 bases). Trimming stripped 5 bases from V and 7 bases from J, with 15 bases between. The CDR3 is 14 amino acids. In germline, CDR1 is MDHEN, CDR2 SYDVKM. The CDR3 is CASSPSGTVNEQFF. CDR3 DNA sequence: TGTGCCAGCAGTCCCTCCGGGACTGTAAATGAGCAGTTCTTC.

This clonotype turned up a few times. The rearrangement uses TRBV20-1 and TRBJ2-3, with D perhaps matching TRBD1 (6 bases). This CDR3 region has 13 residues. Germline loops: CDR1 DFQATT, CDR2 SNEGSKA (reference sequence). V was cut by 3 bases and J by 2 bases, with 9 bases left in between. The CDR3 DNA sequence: TGCAGTGCTAGCGGGGACAACACAGATACGCAGTATTTT. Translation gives CSASGDNTDTQYF.

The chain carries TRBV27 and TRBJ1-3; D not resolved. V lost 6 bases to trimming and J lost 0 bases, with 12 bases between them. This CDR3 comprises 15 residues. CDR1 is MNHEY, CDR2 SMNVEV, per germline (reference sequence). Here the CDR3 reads CASRTTMDSGNTIYF. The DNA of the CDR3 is TGTGCCAGCAGAACAACGATGGACTCTGGAAACACCATATATTTT.

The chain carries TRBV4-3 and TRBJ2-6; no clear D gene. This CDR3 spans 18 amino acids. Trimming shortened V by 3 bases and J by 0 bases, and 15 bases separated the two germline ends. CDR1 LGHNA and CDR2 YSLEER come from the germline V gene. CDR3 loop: CASSHLAGLVSGANVLTF. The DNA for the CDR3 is TGCGCCAGCAGCCATCTGGCAGGATTAGTCTCTGGGGCCAACGTCCTGACTTTC.

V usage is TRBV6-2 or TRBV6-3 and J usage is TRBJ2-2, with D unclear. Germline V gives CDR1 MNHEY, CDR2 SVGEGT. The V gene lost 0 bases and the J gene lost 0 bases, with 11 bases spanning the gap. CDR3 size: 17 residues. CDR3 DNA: TGTGCCAGCAGTTACTCGATTGGCAGGCCGAACACCGGGGAGCTGTTTTTT. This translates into CASSYSIGRPNTGELFF.